This entry features one T cell receptor beta chain sequence. The CDR3 loop spans 18 amino acids. V gave up 2 bases and J gave up 1 base; unmatched junction bases: 9. The germline V gene has CDR1 GTSNPN and CDR2 SVGIG (reference sequence). These data belong to a study of T cell repertoires in cytomegalovirus infection. Study-level background: Public TCR beta signatures were indicative of both CMV infection and a matching HLA type.

TCRdb called the reads again in MiXCR, with one record for every CDR3 protein. The table lists some 200,000 distinct CDR3 sequences, roughly 19% of them singletons. The clonotype originates from a human donor in good health (CMV status not recorded). Some clones in this sample may be carry-over from other donors' samples. Specimen: PBMCs. This chain joins TRBV30 and TRBJ2-6; 9 nucleotides match TRBD1. The CDR3 DNA is TGTGCCTGGAGTCTCTCACAGGGGGCTTTGTCTGGGGCCAACGTCCTGACTTTC. It codes for CAWSLSQGALSGANVLTF.